This TCR beta chain was captured in a study of CD8+CD57+ T cells in acquired aplastic anemia. Trimming took 1 base from V and 5 from J, leaving 9 bases between them. Germline V gives CDR1 LNHDA, CDR2 SQIVND (reference sequence). The CDR3 is made up of 15 amino acids. Genomic DNA was employed as the template in profiling TCR beta VDJ and CDR3. Each CDR3 protein is one row after TCRdb ran MiXCR on the reads. Of 150,000 to 200,000 distinct CDR3 sequences in the sample, 64% were seen once. This chain links TRBV19 with TRBJ1-6; perhaps TRBD1 as D (6 bases). This sequence was found in a human donor with severe aplastic anemia or a healthy control (not recorded which). The sequenced sample consisted of sorted CD4+, CD8+, or CD8+CD57+ T cells (not recorded which) from PBMCs. CDR3 amino acids: CASSIGGTNNSPLHF. The DNA of the CDR3 is TGTGCCAGTAGTATAGGAGGGACAAATAATTCACCCCTCCACTTT.